A selection of T cell receptor beta chains follows, all from one sample in a study of blood T cell repertoires in COVID-19. The data were produced by immunoSEQ multiplex PCR, yet TCRdb's version contains in-frame clones alone and is incomplete. The table shows 150,000 to 200,000 clones, with roughly nine tenths occurring only once. Material: peripheral blood. These receptors were obtained from a woman at least 80 years old in a cohort sampled during active or convalescent COVID-19. CDR3s include the opening cysteine and the closing phenylalanine or tryptophan. The D gene is left open where the match is weak. A clone size is listed for some rows: how often the clone was seen (once, few, many), or a class if it is expanded.

size: .; D: .; J: TRBJ1-1; V: TRBV19; CDR3: CASRSGDRYTEAFF; DNA: TGTGCCAGTAGGTCAGGGGATCGGTACACTGAAGCTTTCTTT
size: .; D: .; J: TRBJ1-4; V: TRBV6-6; CDR3: CASSPKTDGSTGKLFF; DNA: TGTGCCAGCAGCCCTAAGACTGACGGATCGACCGGTAAACTGTTTTTT
size: once; D: TRBD2; J: TRBJ2-1; V: TRBV27; CDR3: CASSSIRLAGGYEQFF; DNA: TGTGCCAGCAGTTCTATTCGACTAGCGGGTGGCTATGAGCAGTTCTTC
size: .; D: TRBD2; J: TRBJ2-1; V: TRBV28; CDR3: CASSRSSGGFYNEQFF; DNA: TGTGCCAGCAGTCGGTCCAGCGGGGGGTTCTACAATGAGCAGTTCTTC
size: .; D: TRBD2; J: TRBJ2-1; V: TRBV30; CDR3: CAWTPGGKPVNEQFF; DNA: TGTGCCTGGACCCCGGGGGGGAAGCCGGTCAATGAGCAGTTCTTC
size: .; D: TRBD2; J: TRBJ2-1; V: TRBV24-1; CDR3: CATSDSGLAGRKLKEQFF; DNA: TGTGCCACCAGTGATTCGGGACTAGCGGGCCGAAAGCTAAAAGAGCAGTTCTTC
size: .; D: .; J: TRBJ2-5; V: TRBV9; CDR3: CASSGLGGQPGETQYF; DNA: TGTGCCAGCAGCGGACTCGGGGGACAGCCAGGGGAGACCCAGTACTTC
size: .; D: .; J: TRBJ1-2; V: TRBV28; CDR3: CASSPLFRSNYGYTF; DNA: TGTGCCAGCAGTCCCCTCTTTAGGAGCAACTATGGCTACACCTTC
size: .; D: .; J: TRBJ2-1; V: TRBV5-4; CDR3: CASSFGILGGAVDNEQFF; DNA: TGTGCCAGCAGCTTTGGCATTTTGGGGGGGGCTGTTGACAATGAGCAGTTCTTC
size: .; D: TRBD2; J: TRBJ2-2; V: TRBV6-1; CDR3: CASSEGTSAGELFF; DNA: TGTGCCAGCAGTGAAGGGACTAGCGCCGGGGAGCTGTTTTTT
size: .; D: .; J: TRBJ1-2; V: TRBV6-2/TRBV6-3; CDR3: CASSYRGADLGGYTF; DNA: TGTGCCAGCAGTTATCGGGGGGCCGATTTGGGAGGCTACACCTTC
size: .; D: .; J: TRBJ2-1; V: TRBV5-1; CDR3: CASSSEQGHEQFF; DNA: TGCGCCAGCAGCTCCGAACAGGGCCATGAGCAGTTCTTC
size: .; D: .; J: TRBJ1-6; V: TRBV6-5; CDR3: CASSYDASSYNSPLHF; DNA: TGTGCCAGCAGTTACGACGCTAGCTCCTATAATTCACCCCTCCACTTT
size: .; D: TRBD2; J: TRBJ2-3; V: TRBV7-2; CDR3: CASSLQNLGTSADTQYF; DNA: TGTGCCAGCAGCTTACAAAACCTCGGGACTAGCGCAGATACGCAGTATTTT
size: .; D: .; J: TRBJ1-2; V: TRBV28; CDR3: CASSLLGGEGYTF; DNA: TGTGCCAGCAGTTTATTGGGAGGAGAAGGCTACACCTTC
size: .; D: .; J: TRBJ1-2; V: TRBV18; CDR3: CASSPIVTDLSGYTF; DNA: TGTGCCAGCTCGCCAATCGTGACAGATCTTAGCGGCTACACCTTC
size: .; D: .; J: TRBJ1-2; V: TRBV19; CDR3: CASSMALTGPGGYTF; DNA: TGTGCCAGTAGTATGGCCCTTACAGGGCCGGGTGGCTACACCTTC
size: .; D: .; J: TRBJ1-5; V: TRBV2; CDR3: CASSRDNLGNQPQHF; DNA: TGTGCCAGCAGTCGGGACAACCTAGGGAATCAGCCCCAGCATTTT